This T cell receptor beta chain stems from a study of cytotoxic CD8 clonotypes in ibrutinib-treated CLL. Sequenced by immunoSEQ multiplex PCR; TCRdb stores in-frame clones only, minus some. The sample consists of about 44,000 clones, about 70% of them appearing once. This clone was detected a few times. Antigen specificity is unknown. Study findings and constraints: Shared public clonotypes were rare, and on treatment they either got smaller or stayed the same. Patients had baseline clonality above age-matched healthy donors, and this clonality moved with circulating CD8+ T-cell counts. Clonality went up at the time of ibrutinib response, stayed stable in sustained remission, and later dropped back toward its baseline level at progression. Collection times varied between progressing and sustained-remission patients.

The germline gives CDR1 MNHEY, CDR2 SVGAGI. This CDR3 has 16 residues. V lost 0 bases to trimming and J lost 4 bases, with 15 bases between them. V usage is TRBV6-5 and J usage is TRBJ1-2; D gene uncertain. This receptor was identified in a human donor with chronic lymphocytic leukemia. The starting material was PBMCs, obtained after 12 months of ibrutinib treatment. The CDR3 region is CASSYSTSLNIYGYTF. CDR3 DNA: TGTGCCAGCAGTTACTCGACCAGTCTAAATATCTATGGCTACACCTTC.